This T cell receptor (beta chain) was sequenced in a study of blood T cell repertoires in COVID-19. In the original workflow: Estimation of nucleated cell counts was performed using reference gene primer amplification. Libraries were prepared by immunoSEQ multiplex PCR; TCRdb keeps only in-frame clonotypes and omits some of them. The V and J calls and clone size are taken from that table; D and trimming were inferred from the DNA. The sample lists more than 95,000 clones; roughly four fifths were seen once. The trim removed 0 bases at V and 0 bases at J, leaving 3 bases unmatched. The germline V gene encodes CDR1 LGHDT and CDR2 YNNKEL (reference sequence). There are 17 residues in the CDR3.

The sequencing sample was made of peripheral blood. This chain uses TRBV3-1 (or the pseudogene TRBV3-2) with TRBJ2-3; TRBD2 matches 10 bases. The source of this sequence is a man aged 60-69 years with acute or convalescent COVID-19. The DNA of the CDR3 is TGTGCCAGCAGCCAAGATGCGGGACTAGCGAGCACAGATACGCAGTATTTT. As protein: CASSQDAGLASTDTQYF.